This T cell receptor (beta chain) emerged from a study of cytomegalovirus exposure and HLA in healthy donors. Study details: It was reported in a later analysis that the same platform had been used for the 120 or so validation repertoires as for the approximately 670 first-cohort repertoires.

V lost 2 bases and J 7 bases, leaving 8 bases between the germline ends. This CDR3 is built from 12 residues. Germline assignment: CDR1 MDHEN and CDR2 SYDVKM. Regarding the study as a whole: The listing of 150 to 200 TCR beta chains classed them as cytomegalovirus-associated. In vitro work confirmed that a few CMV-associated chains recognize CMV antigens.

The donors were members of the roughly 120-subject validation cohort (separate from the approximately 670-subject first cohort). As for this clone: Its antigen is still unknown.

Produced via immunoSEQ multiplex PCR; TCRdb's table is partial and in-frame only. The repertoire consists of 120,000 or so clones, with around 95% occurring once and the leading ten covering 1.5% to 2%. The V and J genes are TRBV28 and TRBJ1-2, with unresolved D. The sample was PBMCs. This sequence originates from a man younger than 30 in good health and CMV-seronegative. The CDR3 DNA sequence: TGTGCCAGCAGTTTAGAACGGAGTGGCTACACCTTC. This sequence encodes CASSLERSGYTF.